The clone carrying this T cell receptor beta chain turned up a few times. TCRdb called the PCR reads again in MiXCR, with one record for every CDR3 protein. The sample lists approximately 36,000 distinct CDR3 sequences, under 45% occurring once. The data were obtained in a study of vaccination and CD4 T cells after COVID-19. Time point of the sample: late sampling 161 to 241 days after vaccination in three convalescent patients. The V gene's germline CDR1 is SGHNT and CDR2 YYREEE (reference sequence). With 4 bases clipped from V and 10 bases from J, the junction kept 7 bases outside the gene matches. The CDR3 runs 15 residues.

The V gene is TRBV5-4, the J gene TRBJ1-6; 11 bases align to TRBD1. The sample consisted of CD4+ T cells from blood, taken about 7 months after SARS-CoV-2 vaccination. This receptor was identified in a human donor who had recovered from COVID-19. The CDR3, as DNA: TGTGCCAGCAGCACAGGGGGGACAGGGGGATCACCCCTCCACTTT. This sequence encodes CASSTGGTGGSPLHF. Supplemented by reference TRBV5-4 and TRBJ1-6, the full variable domain reads ETGVTQSPTHLIKTRGQQVTLRCSSQSGHNTVSWYQQALGQGPQFIFQYYREEENGRGNFPPRFSGLQFPNYSSELNVNALELDDSALYLCASSTGGTGGSPLHFGNGTRLTVT.